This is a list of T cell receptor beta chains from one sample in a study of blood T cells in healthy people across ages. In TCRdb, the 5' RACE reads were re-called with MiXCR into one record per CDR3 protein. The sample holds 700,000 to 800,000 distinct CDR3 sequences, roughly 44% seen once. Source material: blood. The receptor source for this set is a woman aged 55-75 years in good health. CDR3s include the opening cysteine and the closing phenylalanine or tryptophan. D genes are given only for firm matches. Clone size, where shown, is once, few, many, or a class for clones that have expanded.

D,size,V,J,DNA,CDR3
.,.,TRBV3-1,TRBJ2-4,TGTGCCAGCAGCCCTTCGGGGGACGGACTTATGAGGTACTTC,CASSPSGDGLMRYF
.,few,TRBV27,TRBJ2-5,TGTGCCAGCAGTTTATTCCTCGCGAACCAAGAGACCCAGTACTTC,CASSLFLANQETQYF
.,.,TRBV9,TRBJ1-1,TGTGCCAGCAGCGGCCGCGACAGCCACACTGAAGCTTTCTTT,CASSGRDSHTEAFF
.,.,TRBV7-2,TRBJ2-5,TGTGCCAGCAGCCAGATCGGCAGGGCGGAGGAGACCCAGTACTTC,CASSQIGRAEETQYF
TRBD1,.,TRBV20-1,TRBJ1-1,TGCAGTAGTTGGGACAGGGACGAAACTGAAGCTTTCTTT,CSSWDRDETEAFF
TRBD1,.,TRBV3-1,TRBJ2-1,TGTGCCAGCAGTCGTCCCGGGACAGGTAGCAATGAGCAGTTCTTC,CASSRPGTGSNEQFF
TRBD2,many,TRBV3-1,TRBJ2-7,TGTGCCAGCAGCCTGGGGGGGACTAGCGGGAGGCCCTCCTACGAGCAGTACTTC,CASSLGGTSGRPSYEQYF
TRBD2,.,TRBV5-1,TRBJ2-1,TGCGCCAGCAGCTTTGAGCCGGGACTAGCGACTTTAAATGAGCAGTTCTTC,CASSFEPGLATLNEQFF
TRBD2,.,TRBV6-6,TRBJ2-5,TGTGCCAGCGGCACAGCGGGACGGGAGCAGTACTTC,CASGTAGREQYF
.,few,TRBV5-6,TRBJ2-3,TGTGCCAGCAGCTTCACAGGCTACACAGATACGCAGTATTTT,CASSFTGYTDTQYF
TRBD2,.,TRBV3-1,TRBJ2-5,TGTGCCAGCAGATTAGGACTAGCTGAAGAGACCCAGTACTTC,CASRLGLAEETQYF
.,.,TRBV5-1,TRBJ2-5,TGCGCCAGCTCCTATGGTGGCGGGGAGAGGGAGACCCAGTACTTC,CASSYGGGERETQYF
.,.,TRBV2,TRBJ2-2,TGTGCCAGCAGTTGGGCCCCCGTGGGCGGGGAGCTGTTTTTT,CASSWAPVGGELFF
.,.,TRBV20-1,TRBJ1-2,TGCAGTGCTAGAGGCCTTCAGGGACGGGACTATGGCTACACCTTC,CSARGLQGRDYGYTF
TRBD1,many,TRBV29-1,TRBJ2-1,TGCAGCGTTGAAGGACAGGGGAGTGGGAAAGAGCAGTTCTTC,CSVEGQGSGKEQFF
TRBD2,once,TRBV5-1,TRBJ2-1,TGCGCCAGCAGCTTGGCCAGCGGGGGGGCTCATGAGCAGTTCTTC,CASSLASGGAHEQFF
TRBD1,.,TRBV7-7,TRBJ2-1,TGTGCCAGAACCGACGGACAGGGAACCTACAATGAGCAGTTCTTC,CARTDGQGTYNEQFF
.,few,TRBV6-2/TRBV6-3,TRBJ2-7,TGTGCCACCAGCCCCGGGCGGGGTCTCTCCTACGAGCAGTACTTC,CATSPGRGLSYEQYF
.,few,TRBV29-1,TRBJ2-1,TGCAGCGCCGTGGACGGGCGGGCCTACAATGAGCAGTTCTTC,CSAVDGRAYNEQFF
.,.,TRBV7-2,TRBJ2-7,TGTGCCAGCAGCCATACAGGGACTCTATACGAGCAGTACTTC,CASSHTGTLYEQYF
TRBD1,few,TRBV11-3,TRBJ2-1,TGTGCCAGCAGCTTCCGCCCGGGACAGATGGGCAATGAGCAGTTCTTC,CASSFRPGQMGNEQFF
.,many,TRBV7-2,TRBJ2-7,TGTGCCAGCAGTCTCCGCGGTTACGAGCAGTACTTC,CASSLRGYEQYF
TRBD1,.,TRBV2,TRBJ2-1,TGTGCCAGCACTTTCCGGGACAGGGCTGTTAATGAGCAGTTCTTC,CASTFRDRAVNEQFF
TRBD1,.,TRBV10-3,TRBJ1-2,TGTGCCATCAGTCTGACAGGGATCTATGGCTACACCTTC,CAISLTGIYGYTF
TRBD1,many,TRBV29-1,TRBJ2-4,TGCAGCGTTGAAGGGGGACAGGGACAGGGGTATGAGGTCAAAAACATTCAGTACTTC,CSVEGGQGQGYEVKNIQYF
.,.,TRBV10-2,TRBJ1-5,TGCGCCAGCAGTGCTTCTGTCGGGGTTAGCAATCAGCCCCAGCATTTT,CASSASVGVSNQPQHF